The present entry profiles one T cell receptor (beta chain) with its context. Its antigen is as yet unknown. The CDR3 is made up of 15 amino acids. Losses at the gene ends were 4 bases for V and 6 bases for J; bases not matched to a gene: 5. Germline V CDR1 and CDR2: SGDLS, YYNGEE. Authors of the study amplified TCR beta CDR3 regions from RNA transcripts. HTBI primers drove first-round RT-PCR of the TCR CDR3. TCRdb called the multiplex PCR reads again in MiXCR, with one record for every CDR3 protein. The sample includes about 610,000 distinct CDR3 sequences, roughly a sixth of them seen just once. These data belong to a study of T cells in Graves' hyperthyroidism and ophthalmopathy. Overall study findings and caveats: Stable hyperthyroidism and ophthalmopathy were separated using 13 V-J signatures.

In the ophthalmopathy cohort, Clinical Activity Score was at least 3, NOSPECS grade at least 4, and duration under 3 months. The specimen sequenced was blood. The rearrangement joins TRBV9 to TRBJ2-7; 15 bases align to TRBD2. This TCR came from a middle-aged woman with Graves' ophthalmopathy. The CDR3, as DNA: TGTGCCAGCAGCTCGATGGGACTAGCGGGAGGCGAGCAGTACTTC. Its translation is CASSSMGLAGGEQYF. Full variable domain (outside the CDR3, taken from reference TRBV9 and TRBJ2-7): DSGVTQTPKHLITATGQRVTLRCSPRSGDLSVYWYQQSLDQGLQFLIQYYNGEERAKGNILERFSAQQFPDLHSELNLSSLELGDSALYFCASSSMGLAGGEQYFGPGTRLTVT.